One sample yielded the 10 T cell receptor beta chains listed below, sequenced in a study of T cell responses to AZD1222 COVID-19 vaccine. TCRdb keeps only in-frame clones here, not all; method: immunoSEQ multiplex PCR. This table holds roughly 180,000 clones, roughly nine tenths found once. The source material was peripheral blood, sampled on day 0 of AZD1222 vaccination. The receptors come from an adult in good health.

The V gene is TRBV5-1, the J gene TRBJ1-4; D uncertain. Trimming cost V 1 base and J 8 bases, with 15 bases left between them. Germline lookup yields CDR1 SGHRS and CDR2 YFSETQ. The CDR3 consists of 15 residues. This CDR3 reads CASSLNGMGSEKLFF. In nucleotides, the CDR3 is TGCGCCAGCAGCTTGAATGGTATGGGTAGCGAAAAACTGTTTTTT.

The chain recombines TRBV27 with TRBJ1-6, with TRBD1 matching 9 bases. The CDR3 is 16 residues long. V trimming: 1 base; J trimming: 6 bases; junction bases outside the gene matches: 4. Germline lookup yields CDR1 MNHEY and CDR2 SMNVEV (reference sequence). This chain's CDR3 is CASSLFPTGGNSPLHF. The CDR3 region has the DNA TGTGCCAGCAGTTTATTTCCGACAGGGGGTAATTCACCCCTCCACTTT.

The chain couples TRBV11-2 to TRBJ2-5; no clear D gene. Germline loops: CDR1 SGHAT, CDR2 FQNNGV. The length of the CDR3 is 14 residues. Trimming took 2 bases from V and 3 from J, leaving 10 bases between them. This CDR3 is CASSLQGPKETQYF. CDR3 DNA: TGTGCCAGCAGCTTACAAGGGCCTAAAGAGACCCAGTACTTC.

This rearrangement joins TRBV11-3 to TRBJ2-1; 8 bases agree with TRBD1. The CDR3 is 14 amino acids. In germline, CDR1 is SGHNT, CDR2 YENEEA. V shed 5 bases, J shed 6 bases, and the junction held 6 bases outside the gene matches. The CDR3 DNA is TGTGCCAGCAGCGAAAACAGGGGGGCCAATGAGCAGTTCTTC. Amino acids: CASSENRGANEQFF.

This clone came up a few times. For the CDR3, the DNA is TGTGCCAGCAGGCACCCAAACCAGGACATTCAGTACTTC. Translation: CASRHPNQDIQYF. The V gene is TRBV6-5, the J gene TRBJ2-4; D is uncertain. CDR1 and CDR2 from the germline V gene are MNHEY and SVGAGI. Trimming removed 6 bases from V and 8 bases from J, with 14 bases in between. The CDR3 is 13 residues long.

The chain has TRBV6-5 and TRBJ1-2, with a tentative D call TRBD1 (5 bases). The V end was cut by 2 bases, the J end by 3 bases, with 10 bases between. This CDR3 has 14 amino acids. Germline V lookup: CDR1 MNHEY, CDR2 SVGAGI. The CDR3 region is CASSYDGGDYGYTF. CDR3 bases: TGTGCCAGCAGTTACGATGGGGGTGACTATGGCTACACCTTC.

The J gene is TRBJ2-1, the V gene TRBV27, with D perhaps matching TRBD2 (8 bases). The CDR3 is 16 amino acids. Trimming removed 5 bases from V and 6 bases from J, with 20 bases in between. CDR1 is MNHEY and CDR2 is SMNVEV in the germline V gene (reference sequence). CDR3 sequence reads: CASSPIGRGLTNEQFF. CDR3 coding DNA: TGTGCCAGCAGTCCAATCGGGAGGGGGCTAACCAATGAGCAGTTCTTC.

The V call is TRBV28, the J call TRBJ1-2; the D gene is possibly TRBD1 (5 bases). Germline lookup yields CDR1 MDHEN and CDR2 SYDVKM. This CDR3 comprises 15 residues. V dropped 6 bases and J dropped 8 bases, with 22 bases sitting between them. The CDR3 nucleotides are TGTGCCAGCAGCCCTGCCTTTGACAGCTTTAACGGCTACACCTTC. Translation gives CASSPAFDSFNGYTF.

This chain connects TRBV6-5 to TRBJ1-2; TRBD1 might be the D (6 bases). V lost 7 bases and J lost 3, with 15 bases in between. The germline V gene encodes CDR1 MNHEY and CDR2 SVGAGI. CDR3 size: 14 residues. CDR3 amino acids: CASTFMEGDYGYTF. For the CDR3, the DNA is TGTGCCAGCACCTTCATGGAGGGGGACTATGGCTACACCTTC.

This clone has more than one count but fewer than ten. The CDR3 coding sequence is TGTGCCAGCAGCCGAGTCCTCCGGGACAGAAGGTCCTATAATTCACCCCTCCACTTT. Amino acids: CASSRVLRDRRSYNSPLHF. J is TRBJ1-6 and V is TRBV14; 7 bases are shared with TRBD1. This CDR3 has 19 amino acids. V lost 4 bases to trimming and J lost 1 base; unmatched junction nucleotides: 13. The V gene's germline CDR1 is SGHDN and CDR2 FVKESK. The whole variable domain, filled in from reference TRBV14 and TRBJ1-6, reads EAGVTQFPSHSVIEKGQTVTLRCDPISGHDNLYWYRRVMGKEIKFLLHFVKESKQDESGMPNNRFLAERTGGTYSTLKVQPAELEDSGVYFCASSRVLRDRRSYNSPLHFGNGTRLTVT.